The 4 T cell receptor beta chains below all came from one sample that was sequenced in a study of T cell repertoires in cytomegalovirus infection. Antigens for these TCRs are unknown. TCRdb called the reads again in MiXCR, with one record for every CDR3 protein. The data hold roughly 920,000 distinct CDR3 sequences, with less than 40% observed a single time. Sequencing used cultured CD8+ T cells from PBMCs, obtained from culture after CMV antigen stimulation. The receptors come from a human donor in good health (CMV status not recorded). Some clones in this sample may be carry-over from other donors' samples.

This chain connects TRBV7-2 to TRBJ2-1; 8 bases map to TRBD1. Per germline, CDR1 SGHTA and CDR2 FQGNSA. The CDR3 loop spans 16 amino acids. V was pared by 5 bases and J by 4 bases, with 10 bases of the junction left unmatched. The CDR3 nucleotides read TGTGCCAGCAGCCCTCCGACAGGGACAGGATACAATGAGCAGTTCTTC. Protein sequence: CASSPPTGTGYNEQFF.

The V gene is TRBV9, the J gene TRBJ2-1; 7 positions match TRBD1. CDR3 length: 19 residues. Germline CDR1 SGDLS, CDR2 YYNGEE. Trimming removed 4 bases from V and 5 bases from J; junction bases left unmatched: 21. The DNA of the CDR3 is TGTGCCAGCAGCACCCCCGTCGGGGACAGTGATCCCGTTCACAATGAGCAGTTCTTC. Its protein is CASSTPVGDSDPVHNEQFF.

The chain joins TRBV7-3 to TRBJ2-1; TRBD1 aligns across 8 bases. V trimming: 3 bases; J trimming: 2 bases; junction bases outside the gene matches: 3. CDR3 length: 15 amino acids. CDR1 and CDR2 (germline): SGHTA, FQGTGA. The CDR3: CASSFSDRAYNEQFF. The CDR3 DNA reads TGTGCCAGCAGCTTCTCGGACAGGGCCTACAATGAGCAGTTCTTC.

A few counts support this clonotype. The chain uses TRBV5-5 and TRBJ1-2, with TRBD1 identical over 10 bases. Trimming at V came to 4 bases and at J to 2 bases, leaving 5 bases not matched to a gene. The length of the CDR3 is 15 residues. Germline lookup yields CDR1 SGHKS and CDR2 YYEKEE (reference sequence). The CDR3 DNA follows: TGTGCCAGCAGCGGGACAGGGGAGCGCAACTATGGCTACACCTTC. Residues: CASSGTGERNYGYTF. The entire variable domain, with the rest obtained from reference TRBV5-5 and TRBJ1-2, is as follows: DAGVTQSPTHLIKTRGQQVTLRCSPISGHKSVSWYQQVLGQGPQFIFQYYEKEERGRGNFPDRFSARQFPNYSSELNVNALLLGDSALYLCASSGTGERNYGYTFGSGTRLTVV.